This is a list of T cell receptor beta chains from one sample in a study of blood T cell repertoires in COVID-19. Assay: immunoSEQ multiplex PCR; the TCRdb copy retains only in-frame clones and omits some. The table has about 230,000 clones, about 85% seen once. The specimen sequenced was peripheral blood. These receptors all come from a man aged 40-50 years with acute or convalescent COVID-19. CDR3s include the opening cysteine and the closing phenylalanine or tryptophan. Fields, in order: clone size, J gene, V gene, D gene, CDR3 protein, CDR3 DNA. The D gene is left open where the match is weak. Only part of the rows carry a size: once, few, many, or a class if the clone is expanded.

>few|TRBJ1-3|TRBV11-3|TRBD1
CASSPGQGNTIYF
TGTGCCAGCAGCCCCGGACAGGGCAACACCATATATTTT
>once|TRBJ2-2|TRBV12-3/TRBV12-4|TRBD1
CASSLGTGRELFF
TGTGCCAGCAGTTTGGGGACAGGCAGGGAGCTGTTTTTT
>few|TRBJ1-2|TRBV5-4|.
CASSPSGTALRNYGYTF
TGTGCCAGCAGCCCGAGCGGAACAGCCTTAAGGAACTATGGCTACACCTTC
>.|TRBJ2-3|TRBV27|TRBD2
CASSLRGSEDTQYF
TGTGCCAGCAGTTTGCGGGGGAGCGAAGATACGCAGTATTTT
>once|TRBJ1-2|TRBV5-1|.
CASSGAYGYTF
TGCGCCAGCAGCGGAGCCTATGGCTACACCTTC
>.|TRBJ2-5|TRBV2|TRBD2
CASSPGLAAQETQYF
TGTGCCAGCAGCCCGGGACTAGCGGCCCAAGAGACCCAGTACTTC
>few|TRBJ1-3|TRBV29-1|.
CSVVGGAGNTIYF
TGCAGCGTTGTAGGAGGGGCTGGAAACACCATATATTTT
>.|TRBJ2-5|TRBV19|.
CASSIRRDGVNLETQYF
TGTGCCAGTAGTATACGGCGGGACGGAGTGAACTTAGAGACCCAGTACTTC
>.|TRBJ2-2|TRBV6-5|.
CASLSRDFTGELFF
TGTGCCAGCCTTTCCCGGGACTTCACCGGGGAGCTGTTTTTT
>few|TRBJ2-7|TRBV7-6|.
CASSSTGVNSYEQYF
TGTGCCAGCAGCTCGACAGGAGTCAATTCCTACGAGCAGTACTTC
>.|TRBJ1-2|TRBV19|.
CAGASTNYGYTF
TGTGCCGGGGCCAGTACTAACTATGGCTACACCTTC
>.|TRBJ1-2|TRBV2|TRBD1
CASSWDRSNYGYTF
TGTGCCAGCAGCTGGGACAGGAGTAACTATGGCTACACCTTC
>.|TRBJ2-2|TRBV6-1|TRBD2
CASSGKGFVEAGGSTGELFF
TGTGCCAGCAGTGGGAAGGGTTTTGTGGAAGCGGGGGGAAGCACCGGGGAGCTGTTTTTT
>.|TRBJ1-2|TRBV28|.
CASSLGQGYTF
TGTGCCAGCAGTCTGGGACAAGGCTACACCTTC
>.|TRBJ2-5|TRBV6-2/TRBV6-3|.
CASSPLLTSGETQYF
TGTGCCAGCAGTCCCCTCCTGACTAGTGGAGAGACCCAGTACTTC
>.|TRBJ1-1|TRBV18|TRBD1
CASSLPGGVWDTEAFF
TGTGCCAGCTCACTCCCAGGGGGCGTTTGGGACACTGAAGCTTTCTTT
>few|TRBJ2-1|TRBV2|TRBD1
CASSNNRGSSYNEQFF
TGTGCCAGCAGTAACAACAGGGGTAGCTCCTACAATGAGCAGTTCTTC
>.|TRBJ1-2|TRBV5-1|TRBD1
CASSSSGGGYGYTF
TGCGCCAGCAGCTCCTCAGGGGGCGGCTATGGCTACACCTTC
>.|TRBJ1-2|TRBV4-1|.
CASSRGWTAPNYGYTF
TGCGCCAGCAGCCGCGGCTGGACAGCGCCTAACTATGGCTACACCTTC
>.|TRBJ2-1|TRBV18|TRBD1
CASSQIRDRNENEQFF
TGTGCCAGCTCACAGATCCGGGACAGGAATGAAAATGAGCAGTTCTTC
>.|TRBJ1-2|TRBV6-5|TRBD1
CASSSGQGTGRGYTF
TGTGCCAGCAGTAGCGGACAGGGGACGGGACGGGGCTACACCTTC
>.|TRBJ1-4|TRBV10-1|.
CARPPTLVNEKLFF
TGCGCCAGACCGCCGACTCTGGTTAATGAAAAACTGTTTTTT
>once|TRBJ2-7|TRBV5-1|TRBD1
CASGISQGARGEQYF
TGCGCCAGCGGTATTTCCCAGGGGGCGCGGGGCGAGCAGTACTTC
>.|TRBJ2-7|TRBV18|.
CASSPSPTYEQYF
TGTGCCAGCTCACCGAGTCCGACCTACGAGCAGTACTTC
>.|TRBJ1-1|TRBV12-3/TRBV12-4|.
CASSLWGDTEAFF
TGTGCCAGCAGTTTATGGGGGGACACTGAAGCTTTCTTT
>.|TRBJ1-4|TRBV6-2/TRBV6-3|TRBD1
CASSYSTGGDEKLFF
TGTGCCAGCAGTTACTCGACAGGGGGGGATGAAAAACTGTTTTTT
>.|TRBJ2-7|TRBV4-3|.
CASSQGTGTYEQYF
TGCGCCAGCAGCCAAGGAACAGGGACCTACGAGCAGTACTTC
>.|TRBJ1-1|TRBV6-5|TRBD1
CAATDRVDTEAFF
TGTGCCGCCACTGACAGGGTGGACACTGAAGCTTTCTTT
>.|TRBJ1-5|TRBV9|TRBD1
CASSLGTVSNQPQHF
TGTGCCAGCAGCTTAGGGACAGTTAGCAATCAGCCCCAGCATTTT
>.|TRBJ1-1|TRBV10-3|TRBD1
CAISEYGQGNTEAFF
TGTGCCATCAGTGAGTATGGACAGGGGAACACTGAAGCTTTCTTT
>.|TRBJ2-2|TRBV3-1/TRBV3-2|TRBD1
CASSQTGGAGELFF
TGTGCCAGCAGCCAAACAGGGGGAGCCGGGGAGCTGTTTTTT
>.|TRBJ1-1|TRBV5-1|.
CASHQRGPPNTEAFF
TGCGCCAGCCACCAAAGGGGCCCTCCGAACACTGAAGCTTTCTTT
>once|TRBJ1-1|TRBV28|.
CASSHRVTEAFF
TGTGCCAGCAGCCACAGGGTCACTGAAGCTTTCTTT
>once|TRBJ2-5|TRBV11-2|TRBD1
CASSLEKSPEDRYVKTQYF
TGTGCCAGCAGCTTAGAGAAATCCCCAGAGGACAGGTATGTGAAGACCCAGTACTTC
>.|TRBJ1-2|TRBV5-4|TRBD1
CASTRGDRANLGGYTF
TGTGCCAGCACCCGCGGAGACAGGGCCAATCTCGGGGGCTACACCTTC
>.|TRBJ1-5|TRBV7-2|.
CASSLRSGSLNQPQHF
TGTGCCAGCAGCTTAAGGTCGGGGTCCCTGAATCAGCCCCAGCATTTT
>.|TRBJ2-7|TRBV18|.
CASSPFGDEQYF
TGTGCCAGCTCACCGTTCGGGGACGAGCAGTACTTC
>few|TRBJ1-1|TRBV2|.
CASSEWAGNEAFF
TGTGCCAGCAGTGAATGGGCAGGAAATGAAGCTTTCTTT
>.|TRBJ1-2|TRBV5-4|TRBD1
CASSFPGQGDYGYTF
TGTGCCAGCAGCTTTCCGGGACAGGGGGACTATGGCTACACCTTC
>once|TRBJ2-6|TRBV9|TRBD2
CASSVEGRESGANVLTF
TGTGCCAGCAGCGTAGAGGGGAGGGAGTCTGGGGCCAACGTCCTGACTTTC
>.|TRBJ1-1|TRBV5-4|TRBD1
CASSPRTGTTEAFF
TGTGCCAGCAGCCCGAGGACAGGGACAACTGAAGCTTTCTTT
>.|TRBJ1-2|TRBV28|.
CASKEGRYNGYTF
TGTGCCAGCAAAGAGGGCAGGTATAATGGCTACACCTTC
>.|TRBJ2-7|TRBV10-3|.
CAISVTASYEQYF
TGTGCCATCAGTGTTACAGCTTCCTACGAGCAGTACTTC
>.|TRBJ2-5|TRBV5-6|.
CASSKPAGLPETQYF
TGTGCCAGCAGCAAACCCGCGGGACTCCCGGAGACCCAGTACTTC
>.|TRBJ1-6|TRBV11-2|TRBD1
CASSHGQGGGYNSPLHF
TGTGCCAGCAGCCACGGACAGGGAGGAGGCTATAATTCACCCCTCCACTTT
>.|TRBJ1-4|TRBV3-1/TRBV3-2|.
CASSLRGANEKLFF
TGTGCCAGCAGCCTCAGGGGTGCTAATGAAAAACTGTTTTTT
>once|TRBJ2-3|TRBV9|TRBD1
CASRPRDRGGDTQYF
TGTGCCAGCAGGCCTCGGGACAGGGGGGGAGATACGCAGTATTTT
>.|TRBJ2-5|TRBV5-1|.
CASSLWGSETQYF
TGCGCCAGCAGCTTGTGGGGCTCAGAGACCCAGTACTTC